This T cell receptor beta chain was recovered during a study of T cells in Graves' hyperthyroidism and ophthalmopathy. Germline V gene sequence: CDR1 GTSNPN, CDR2 SVGIG (reference sequence). Trimming cost V 4 bases and J 0 bases; bases outside gene matches: 11. The CDR3 spans 18 residues. TCR beta CDR3 region amplification was performed from RNA transcripts. Researchers ran a first-round RT-PCR on the TCR CDR3 using the HTBI primer set. TCRdb re-analysed the multiplex PCR reads in MiXCR, keeping a single row per CDR3 protein. Counted here are around 600,000 distinct CDR3 sequences, approximately 15% occurring once; the ten biggest clones make up 3% to 4%.

The chain joins TRBV30 to TRBJ1-5; 11 nucleotides align to TRBD1. The sequenced material came from blood. The source is a woman in her 40s with Graves' ophthalmopathy. The CDR3, as DNA: TGTGCCTGGACTCCCCGGACAGGGGGCCCATATAGCAATCAGCCCCAGCATTTT. Amino acids: CAWTPRTGGPYSNQPQHF.